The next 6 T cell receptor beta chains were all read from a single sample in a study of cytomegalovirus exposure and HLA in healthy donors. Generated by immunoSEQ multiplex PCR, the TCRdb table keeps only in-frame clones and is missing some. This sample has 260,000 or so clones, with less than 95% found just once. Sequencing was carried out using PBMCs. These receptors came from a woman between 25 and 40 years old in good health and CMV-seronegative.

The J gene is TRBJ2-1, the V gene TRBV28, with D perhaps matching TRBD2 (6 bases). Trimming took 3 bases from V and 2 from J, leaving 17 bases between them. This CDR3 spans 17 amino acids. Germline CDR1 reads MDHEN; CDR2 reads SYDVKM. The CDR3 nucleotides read TGTGCCAGCAGTTTCGGTAGACTAGGGAGCGCCTACAATGAGCAGTTCTTC. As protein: CASSFGRLGSAYNEQFF.

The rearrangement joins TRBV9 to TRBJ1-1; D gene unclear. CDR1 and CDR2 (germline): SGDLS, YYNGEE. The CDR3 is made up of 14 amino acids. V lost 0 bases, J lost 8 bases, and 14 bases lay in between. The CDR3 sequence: CASSVVISGPEAFF. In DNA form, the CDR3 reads TGTGCCAGCAGCGTAGTGATCTCCGGACCCGAAGCTTTCTTT.

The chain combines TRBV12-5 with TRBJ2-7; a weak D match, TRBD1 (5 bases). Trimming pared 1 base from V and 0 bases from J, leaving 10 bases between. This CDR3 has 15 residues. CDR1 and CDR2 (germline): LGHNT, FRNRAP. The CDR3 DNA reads TGTGCTAGTGGTTTGGACCAGGGTATCTCCTACGAGCAGTACTTC. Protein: CASGLDQGISYEQYF.

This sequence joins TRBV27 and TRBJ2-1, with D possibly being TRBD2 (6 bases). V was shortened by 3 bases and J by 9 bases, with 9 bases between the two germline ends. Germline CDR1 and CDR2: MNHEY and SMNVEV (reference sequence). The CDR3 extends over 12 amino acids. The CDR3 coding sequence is TGTGCCAGCAGTTTCCAGGGAGGTGAGCAGTTCTTC. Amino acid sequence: CASSFQGGEQFF.

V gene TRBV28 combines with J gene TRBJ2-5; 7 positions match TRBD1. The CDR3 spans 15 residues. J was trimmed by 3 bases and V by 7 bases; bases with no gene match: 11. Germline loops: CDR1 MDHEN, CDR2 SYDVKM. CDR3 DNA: TGTGCCAGCAAAAAAACGACAGGGCCAAAAGAGACCCAGTACTTC. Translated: CASKKTTGPKETQYF.

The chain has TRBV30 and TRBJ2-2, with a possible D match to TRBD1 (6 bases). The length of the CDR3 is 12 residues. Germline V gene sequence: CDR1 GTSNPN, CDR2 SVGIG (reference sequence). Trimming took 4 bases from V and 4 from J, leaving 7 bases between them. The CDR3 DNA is TGTGCCTGGACCAGGGGCACCGGGGAGCTGTTTTTT. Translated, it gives CAWTRGTGELFF.